This paragraph reports one TCR beta chain. These data originate in a study of identical twins. Germline assignment: CDR1 SGHRS and CDR2 YFSETQ. The CDR3 totals 16 residues. Losses at the gene ends were 4 bases for V and 7 bases for J; bases not matched to a gene: 14. TCRdb re-analysed the 5' RACE reads in MiXCR, keeping a single row per CDR3 protein. This sample has 300,000 to 400,000 distinct CDR3 sequences; around 9.7% occur once, and the top ten carry about 9.1%. This TCR derives from a woman in her forties or fifties in good health. Sequenced material: naive T cells sorted from blood. The gene calls are TRBV5-1 and TRBJ2-7; 10 nucleotides match TRBD2. CDR3 in amino acids: CASSPVFSGRRTEQYF. CDR3 nucleotide sequence: TGCGCCAGCAGCCCCGTATTTAGCGGGAGGCGTACGGAGCAGTACTTC.